Here is one T cell receptor beta chain with its context. Per the germline V gene, CDR1 is KGHSH and CDR2 is LQKENI. Trimming at V came to 1 base and at J to 2 bases, leaving 1 base not matched to a gene. The length of the CDR3 is 15 residues. These data are taken from a study of T cells after posttransplantation cyclophosphamide. Some clones are missing from TCRdb's copy, which holds only in-frame ones; the method was immunoSEQ multiplex PCR. The repertoire has approximately 17,000 clones, about 95% of them found once; the top ten carry roughly 0.27%. Cells defined as naive were viable CD3+CD4+ or CD3+CD8+ and CCR7+CD45RA+CD45RO-CD95-CD27+CD28+.

This clonotype originated in a woman aged 45-65 years in good health and a related stem cell transplant donor. Sequences were obtained from naive CD4+ T cells sorted from blood. The genes are TRBV18 and TRBJ2-7, with 11 bases aligning to TRBD2. The DNA of the CDR3 is TGTGCCAGCTCACCACTAGCGGGAGGGCCCTACGAGCAGTACTTC. Its translation is CASSPLAGGPYEQYF.